Presented here are 26 T cell receptor beta chains from one specimen sequenced in a study of STAT5B mutations in CD4+ large granular lymphocyte leukemia. Method: immunoSEQ multiplex PCR; TCRdb's copy keeps in-frame clones and lacks some. The sample has some 40,000 clones, around 85% seen once. Material for sequencing was CD4+ T cells from blood buffy coats. All receptors come from a human donor in good health.

This rearrangement joins TRBV28 to TRBJ1-1; 7 bases map to TRBD1. CDR3 length: 16 residues. The V and J ends lost 6 bases and 8 bases, in that order; junction bases with no gene match: 18. Germline CDR1 is MDHEN and CDR2 is SYDVKM. CDR3 region: CASRGQWERGKEEAFF. The CDR3, as DNA: TGTGCCAGCAGGGGACAGTGGGAACGGGGTAAAGAGGAAGCTTTCTTT.

The genes are TRBV7-7 and TRBJ2-3, with 7 bases aligning to TRBD2. V trimming: 5 bases; J trimming: 3 bases; junction bases outside the gene matches: 2. This CDR3 region has 13 residues. Germline V gene sequence: CDR1 SSHAT, CDR2 FNYEAQ (reference sequence). CDR3 sequence reads: CASSLSGTDTQYF. CDR3 sequence (DNA): TGTGCCAGCAGCCTTAGCGGGACAGATACGCAGTATTTT.

The rearrangement joins TRBV6-1 to TRBJ2-3; 10 nucleotides agree with TRBD2. With V trimmed by 6 bases and J by 7 bases, 7 bases remained unmatched. This CDR3 has 14 amino acids. The germline gives CDR1 MNHNS, CDR2 SASEGT. The CDR3 spells CASRIAGGRYTQYF. The CDR3 DNA reads as TGTGCCAGCAGAATAGCGGGAGGCAGGTATACGCAGTATTTT.

The chain joins TRBV4-2 to TRBJ2-1, with 9 bases identical to TRBD1. Germline loops: CDR1 LGHNA, CDR2 YNFKEQ. The CDR3 covers 15 residues. V was clipped by 0 bases and J by 8 bases; unmatched bases: 5. CDR3: CASSQDGTGIDEQFF. In DNA, the CDR3 is TGTGCCAGCAGCCAAGACGGGACAGGGATCGATGAGCAGTTCTTC.

This sequence joins TRBV27 and TRBJ2-7; 13 nucleotides line up with TRBD2. With 6 bases clipped from V and 7 bases from J, the junction kept 6 bases outside the gene matches. The CDR3 is 14 residues long. Germline CDR1 is MNHEY and CDR2 is SMNVEV (reference sequence). The CDR3 spells CASRTGTSGTEQYF. CDR3 sequence (DNA): TGTGCCAGCAGGACCGGGACTAGCGGGACTGAGCAGTACTTC.

This chain uses TRBV6-1 with TRBJ2-3; D is perhaps TRBD1 (5 bases). Germline V lookup: CDR1 MNHNS, CDR2 SASEGT. CDR3 length equals 16 residues. Trimming stripped 0 bases from V and 0 bases from J, with 10 bases between. The CDR3: CASSEAPDMSTDTQYF. As DNA, the CDR3 is TGTGCCAGCAGTGAAGCCCCGGACATGAGCACAGATACGCAGTATTTT.

As concerns this clone: The sample contains more than one DNA sequence encoding this CDR3. The rearrangement joins TRBV18 to TRBJ1-5, with D hard to call. Germline values: CDR1 KGHSH, CDR2 LQKENI. This CDR3 is built from 12 residues. V was pared by 4 bases and J by 1 base, with 2 bases between. The CDR3 nucleotides read TGTGCCAGCTCACACAGCAATCAGCCCCAGCATTTT. This translates into CASSHSNQPQHF.

The J gene is TRBJ2-3, the V gene TRBV2, with 8 bases fitting TRBD2. Germline lookup yields CDR1 SNHLY and CDR2 FYNNEI. V lost 8 bases, J lost 5 bases, and 9 bases stayed unmatched. The CDR3 is 14 amino acids. This chain's CDR3 is CASFPAGVVDTQYF. The CDR3 nucleotides read TGTGCCAGCTTCCCAGCGGGAGTGGTAGATACGCAGTATTTT.

The chain is built from TRBV5-6 and TRBJ1-1; D perhaps matches TRBD1 (6 bases). Germline CDR1 SGHDT, CDR2 YYEEEE. The V end was cut by 1 base, the J end by 3 bases, with 10 bases between. The CDR3 contains 14 residues. The CDR3 nucleotides are TGTGCCAGCAGCTTGCAGGGGAGGTACACTGAAGCTTTCTTT. The encoded protein is CASSLQGRYTEAFF.

The V and J genes are TRBV27 and TRBJ2-3; D gene uncertain. The length of the CDR3 is 15 residues. The germline CDR1 and CDR2 sequences are MNHEY and SMNVEV (reference sequence). V was cut by 1 base and J by 5 bases, with 13 bases left in between. This CDR3 reads CASSLWEPARDTQYF. The CDR3 DNA is TGTGCCAGCAGTTTATGGGAACCCGCCAGAGATACGCAGTATTTT.

V and J are TRBV7-3 and TRBJ1-1; 8 positions match TRBD1. In germline, CDR1 is SGHTA, CDR2 FQGTGA. Trimming at V came to 4 bases and at J to 4 bases, leaving 2 bases not matched to a gene. The CDR3 contains 13 residues. The CDR3 loop reads CASSSGQGTEAFF. In DNA form, the CDR3 reads TGTGCCAGCAGCTCAGGACAGGGCACTGAAGCTTTCTTT.

The J gene is TRBJ1-1, the V gene TRBV5-1; 9 nucleotides agree with TRBD1. The germline V gene has CDR1 SGHRS and CDR2 YFSETQ. The CDR3 consists of 14 residues. Trimming at V came to 4 bases and at J to 0 bases, leaving 1 base not matched to a gene. The chain's CDR3 is CASSRQGVNTEAFF. The CDR3 DNA reads TGCGCCAGCAGCCGACAGGGGGTGAACACTGAAGCTTTCTTT.

This chain links TRBV6-5 with TRBJ1-2; the D gene is possibly TRBD1 (5 bases). The V end lost 5 bases, the J end lost 8 bases, and 18 bases lay between the germline ends. Germline CDR1 is MNHEY and CDR2 is SVGAGI. CDR3 length: 14 amino acids. As DNA, the CDR3 is TGTGCCAGCAGTCGACGAAACCCTCAGGGAGGCTACACCTTC. Its translation is CASSRRNPQGGYTF.

V gene TRBV7-6 combines with J gene TRBJ2-2, with D perhaps TRBD2 (5 bases). CDR3 size: 14 residues. Germline CDR1 is SGHVS and CDR2 is FNYEAQ. The V and J ends lost 5 bases and 6 bases respectively, with 13 bases between them. CDR3 in amino acids: CASSPNSGAGELFF. In nucleotides, the CDR3 is TGTGCCAGCAGCCCCAACAGCGGTGCCGGGGAGCTGTTTTTT.

A note on this clone: Other DNA sequences within the sample encode an identical CDR3. The CDR3 DNA sequence: TGCGCCAGCAGCTTGGGACTAGCGGGAGGCACAGATACGCAGTATTTT. Translated: CASSLGLAGGTDTQYF. The chain employs TRBV5-1 and TRBJ2-3; TRBD2 aligns across 12 bases. Germline V gene data show CDR1 as SGHRS and CDR2 as YFSETQ. Unmatched junction bases numbered 0, after V lost 0 bases and J lost 1 base. The CDR3 has 16 residues.

This chain connects TRBV27 to TRBJ2-5; 9 bases align to TRBD1. Losses at the gene ends were 4 bases for V and 7 bases for J; bases not matched to a gene: 10. The CDR3 consists of 15 residues. The germline gives CDR1 MNHEY, CDR2 SMNVEV (reference sequence). In nucleotides, the CDR3 is TGTGCCAGCAGTTCCCCCCGGACAGGGGTGGGGACCCAGTACTTC. Its translation: CASSSPRTGVGTQYF.

This clone was seen only a few times. This chain links TRBV7-2 with TRBJ1-3; D is ambiguous. The CDR3 spans 15 residues. CDR1 and CDR2 from the germline V gene are SGHTA and FQGNSA. V was shortened by 1 base and J by 5 bases, with 12 bases between the two germline ends. CDR3 sequence reads: CASSLVTARRNTIYF. The CDR3 nucleotides are TGTGCCAGCAGCTTAGTTACCGCCCGGAGAAACACCATATATTTT.

V usage is TRBV6-6 and J usage is TRBJ2-1; 15 positions agree with TRBD2. The germline CDR1 and CDR2 sequences are MNHNY and SVGAGI (reference sequence). V was clipped by 5 bases and J by 7 bases; unmatched bases: 6. This CDR3 comprises 16 residues. The CDR3 DNA reads as TGTGCCAGCAGTGGCGGACTAGCGGGAGGGTTGAATGAGCAGTTCTTC. It yields the protein CASSGGLAGGLNEQFF.

The V and J genes are TRBV2 and TRBJ1-5, with D tentatively TRBD1 (6 bases). Germline lookup yields CDR1 SNHLY and CDR2 FYNNEI. CDR3 size: 13 residues. V lost 3 bases and J 5 bases, leaving 8 bases between the germline ends. This chain's CDR3 is CASSDYRDQPQHF. CDR3 coding DNA: TGTGCCAGCAGTGATTACAGGGATCAGCCCCAGCATTTT.

For the CDR3, the DNA is TGTGCCAGTAGTACGATGCACAGGGTCCTGGGGGAGCAGTACTTC. Its translation is CASSTMHRVLGEQYF. The V and J genes are TRBV19 and TRBJ2-7; TRBD1 is a possible D gene (6 bases). This CDR3 is 15 amino acids long. The V end was cut by 4 bases, the J end by 7 bases, with 20 bases between. Germline CDR1 reads LNHDA; CDR2 reads SQIVND (reference sequence). Drawing the rest from reference TRBV19 and TRBJ2-7, the complete variable domain is DGGITQSPKYLFRKEGQNVTLSCEQNLNHDAMYWYRQDPGQGLRLIYYSQIVNDFQKGDIAEGYSVSREKKESFPLTVTSAQKNPTAFYLCASSTMHRVLGEQYFGPGTRLTVT.

CDR3 region: CASSLRDGNQPQHF. DNA for the CDR3: TGTGCCAGCAGTCTCCGGGACGGAAATCAGCCCCAGCATTTT. The chain links TRBV27 to TRBJ1-5; D may be TRBD1 (5 bases). CDR3 length: 14 amino acids. Trimming removed 5 bases at V and 4 bases at J, with 12 bases between. Germline CDR1 reads MNHEY; CDR2 reads SMNVEV (reference sequence).

This clone was observed a single time. The rearrangement joins TRBV29-1 to TRBJ2-7; TRBD1 matches 7 bases. Looked up from germline, CDR1 is SQVTM and CDR2 is ANQGSEA. Losses at the gene ends were 7 bases for V and 1 base for J; bases not matched to a gene: 4. The CDR3 has 12 residues. The CDR3 reads CSARDSSYEQYF. The DNA of the CDR3 is TGCAGCGCTCGGGACAGTTCCTACGAGCAGTACTTC.

The rearrangement joins TRBV14 to TRBJ1-2; TRBD1 matches 7 bases. The CDR3 is 11 residues long. CDR1 SGHDN and CDR2 FVKESK come from the germline V gene. The ends lost 8 bases at V and 13 bases at J; junction bases unmatched: 10. CDR3 DNA: TGTGCCAGCGGCACGACAGGGCCAACCACCTTC. Translated: CASGTTGPTTF. The full variable domain, its missing parts supplied by reference TRBV14 and TRBJ1-2, is EAGVTQFPSHSVIEKGQTVTLRCDPISGHDNLYWYRRVMGKEIKFLLHFVKESKQDESGMPNNRFLAERTGGTYSTLKVQPAELEDSGVYFCASGTTGPTTFGSGTRLTVV.

The V gene is TRBV7-2, the J gene TRBJ1-5; possible D gene TRBD1, 6 bases. Germline V lookup: CDR1 SGHTA, CDR2 FQGNSA. Trimming took off 3 bases at V and 7 bases at J, with 10 bases between the two ends. There are 13 residues in the CDR3. CDR3 in amino acids: CASSFDRSQPQHF. For the CDR3, the DNA is TGTGCCAGCAGCTTTGACAGGAGCCAGCCCCAGCATTTT.

The chain links TRBV7-3 to TRBJ2-5; weak D call: TRBD1 (5 bases). The ends were cut back, 5 bases at V and 5 bases at J, with 15 bases in the middle. Germline V gene data show CDR1 as SGHTA and CDR2 as FQGTGA. The CDR3 is 14 residues long. CDR3 sequence reads: CASSPQGAGETQYF. Written as DNA, the CDR3 is TGTGCCAGCAGCCCGCAGGGCGCTGGGGAGACCCAGTACTTC.

This rearrangement joins TRBV20-1 to TRBJ2-1; perhaps TRBD1 as D (6 bases). Germline CDR1 and CDR2: DFQATT and SNEGSKA (reference sequence). V gave up 5 bases and J gave up 9 bases, with 11 bases separating them. The CDR3 is made up of 11 amino acids. CDR3 amino acids: CSAPGAGEQFF. CDR3 DNA: TGCAGTGCTCCAGGGGCGGGTGAGCAGTTCTTC.